This T cell receptor (beta chain) derives from a study of cytomegalovirus exposure and HLA in healthy donors. Germline lookup yields CDR1 MDHEN and CDR2 SYDVKM. This CDR3 has 12 residues. V lost 6 bases and J lost 8, with 13 bases in between. Study-level points and caveats: In a later analysis, V- and J-gene trimming of beta chains associated with a DCLRE1C missense variant, replicated independently.

PCR was performed using 60 Vbeta and 13 Jbeta primers. The assay was immunoSEQ multiplex PCR, and TCRdb's table has in-frame clones only and misses some. This table lists 75,000 to 85,000 clones. Turning to this clone: Its cognate antigen is unknown.

The clonotype comes from a man in his fifties in good health and CMV-seronegative. J is TRBJ1-2 and V is TRBV28; a weak D match, TRBD1 (5 bases). Specimen: PBMCs. The CDR3 nucleotides read TGTGCCAGCAGCACAGGCGGCCGGGGCTACACCTTC. Its protein product is CASSTGGRGYTF.